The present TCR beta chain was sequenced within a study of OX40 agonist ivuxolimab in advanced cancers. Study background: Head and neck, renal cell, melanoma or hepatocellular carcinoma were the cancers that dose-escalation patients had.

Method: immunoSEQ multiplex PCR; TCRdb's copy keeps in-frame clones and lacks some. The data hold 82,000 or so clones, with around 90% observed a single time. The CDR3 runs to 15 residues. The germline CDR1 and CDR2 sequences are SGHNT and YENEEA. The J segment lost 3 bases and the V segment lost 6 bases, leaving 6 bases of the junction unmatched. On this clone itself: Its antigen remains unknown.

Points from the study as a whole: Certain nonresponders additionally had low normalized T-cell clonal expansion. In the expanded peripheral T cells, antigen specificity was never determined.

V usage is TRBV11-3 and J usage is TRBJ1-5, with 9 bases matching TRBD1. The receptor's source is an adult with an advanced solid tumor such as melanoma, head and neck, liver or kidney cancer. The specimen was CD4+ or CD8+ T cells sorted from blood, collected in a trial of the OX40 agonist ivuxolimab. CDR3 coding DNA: TGTGCCAGCAGTTCGGGACAGGGCTCCAATCAGCCCCAGCATTTT. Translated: CASSSGQGSNQPQHF.